The text below deals with one T cell receptor beta chain. The method was immunoSEQ multiplex PCR; TCRdb's version includes in-frame clones alone and lacks a portion of them. The profile covers tens of thousands of clones, with around 76% appearing a single time and about 12% taken by the ten largest. Indicated time point: cycle 4 day 1 (C4D1), after 6 weeks of nivolumab. Autologous stem cell transplantation was followed by relapse in every patient, and brentuximab vedotin exposure varied. This CDR3 region has 12 residues. CDR1 SGHRS and CDR2 YFSETQ come from the germline V gene. The V and J ends lost 4 bases and 2 bases respectively, with 5 bases between them. The sample belongs to a study of PD-1 blockade in classical Hodgkin lymphoma.

The clonotype was recovered from a human donor with classical Hodgkin lymphoma. J is TRBJ2-3 and V is TRBV5-1, with unresolved D. The specimen was peripheral blood mononuclear cells (PBMCs), collected before the fourth cycle of nivolumab. CDR3 in amino acids: CASSQYTDTQYF. The CDR3 DNA reads TGCGCCAGCAGCCAGTACACAGATACGCAGTATTTT.